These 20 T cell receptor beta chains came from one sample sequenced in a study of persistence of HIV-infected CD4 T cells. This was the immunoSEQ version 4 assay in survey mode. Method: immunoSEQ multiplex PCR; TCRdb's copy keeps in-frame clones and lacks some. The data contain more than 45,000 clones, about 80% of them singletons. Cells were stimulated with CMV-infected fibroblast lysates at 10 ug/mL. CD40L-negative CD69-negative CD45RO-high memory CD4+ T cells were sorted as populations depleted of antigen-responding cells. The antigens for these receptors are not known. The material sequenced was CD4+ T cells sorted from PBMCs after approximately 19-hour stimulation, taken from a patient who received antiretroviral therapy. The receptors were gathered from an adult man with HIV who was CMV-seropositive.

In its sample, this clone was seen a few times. In DNA, the CDR3 is TGTGCCAGCAAGGACCGTCCCTACGAGCAGTACTTC. This codes for CASKDRPYEQYF. The chain carries TRBV2 and TRBJ2-7, with unresolved D. Deletions cut 7 bases from V and 2 bases from J, with 9 bases between. The CDR3 is 12 amino acids. Germline assignment: CDR1 SNHLY and CDR2 FYNNEI.

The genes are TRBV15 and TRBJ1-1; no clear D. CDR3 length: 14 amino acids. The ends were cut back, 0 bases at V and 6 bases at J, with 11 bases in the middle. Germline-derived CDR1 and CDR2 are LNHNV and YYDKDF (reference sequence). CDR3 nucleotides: TGTGCCACCAGCAGAGACAAGGTATCATCTGAAGCTTTCTTT. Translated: CATSRDKVSSEAFF.

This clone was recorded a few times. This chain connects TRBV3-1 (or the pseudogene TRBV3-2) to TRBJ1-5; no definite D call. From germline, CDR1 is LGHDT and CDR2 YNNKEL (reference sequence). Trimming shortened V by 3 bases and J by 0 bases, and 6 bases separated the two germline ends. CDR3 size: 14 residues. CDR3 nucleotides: TGTGCCAGCAGCCACAGGTATAGCAATCAGCCCCAGCATTTT. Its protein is CASSHRYSNQPQHF.

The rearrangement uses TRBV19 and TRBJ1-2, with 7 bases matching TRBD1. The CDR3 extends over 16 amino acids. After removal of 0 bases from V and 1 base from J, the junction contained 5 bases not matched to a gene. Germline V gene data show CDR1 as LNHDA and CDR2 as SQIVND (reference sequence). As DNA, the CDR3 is TGTGCCAGTAGTATAGATGGGGGACAGCTTAACTATGGCTACACCTTC. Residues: CASSIDGGQLNYGYTF. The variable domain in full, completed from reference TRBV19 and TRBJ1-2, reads DGGITQSPKYLFRKEGQNVTLSCEQNLNHDAMYWYRQDPGQGLRLIYYSQIVNDFQKGDIAEGYSVSREKKESFPLTVTSAQKNPTAFYLCASSIDGGQLNYGYTFGSGTRLTVV.

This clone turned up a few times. As DNA, the CDR3 is TGTGCCAGCAGCTTGAGCTGGGGACAGGGTGAACATGAGCAGTTCTTC. Translation gives CASSLSWGQGEHEQFF. This chain joins TRBV5-4 and TRBJ2-1; 9 bases agree with TRBD1. CDR3 size: 16 residues. CDR1 is SGHNT, CDR2 YYREEE, per germline (reference sequence). With 1 base clipped from V and 8 bases from J, the junction kept 10 bases outside the gene matches.

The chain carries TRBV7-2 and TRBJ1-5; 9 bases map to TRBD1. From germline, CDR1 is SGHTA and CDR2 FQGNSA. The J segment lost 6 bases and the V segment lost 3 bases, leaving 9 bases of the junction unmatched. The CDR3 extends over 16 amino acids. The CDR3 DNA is TGTGCCAGCAGCTTTGGGACAGGGATGTTTGGTCAGCCCCAGCATTTT. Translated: CASSFGTGMFGQPQHF.

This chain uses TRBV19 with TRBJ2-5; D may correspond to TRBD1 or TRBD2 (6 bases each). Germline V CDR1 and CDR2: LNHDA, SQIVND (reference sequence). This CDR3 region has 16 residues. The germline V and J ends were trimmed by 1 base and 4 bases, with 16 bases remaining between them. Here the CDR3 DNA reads TGTGCCAGTAGTATAGGTCTAGGGGGAGGCCGAGAGACCCAGTACTTC. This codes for CASSIGLGGGRETQYF.

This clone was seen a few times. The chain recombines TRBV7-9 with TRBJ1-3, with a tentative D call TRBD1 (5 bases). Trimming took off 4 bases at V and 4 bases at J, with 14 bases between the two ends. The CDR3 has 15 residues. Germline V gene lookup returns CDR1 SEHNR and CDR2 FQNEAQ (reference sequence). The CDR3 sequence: CASSSTGGLGNTIYF. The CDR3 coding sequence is TGTGCCAGCAGCTCAACCGGGGGATTAGGAAACACCATATATTTT.

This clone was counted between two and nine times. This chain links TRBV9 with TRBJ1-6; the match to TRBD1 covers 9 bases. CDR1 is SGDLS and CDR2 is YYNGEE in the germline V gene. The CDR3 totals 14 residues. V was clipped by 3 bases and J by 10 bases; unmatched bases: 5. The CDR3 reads CASSADRGRSPLHF. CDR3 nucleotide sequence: TGTGCCAGCAGCGCGGACAGGGGTCGGTCACCCCTCCACTTT.

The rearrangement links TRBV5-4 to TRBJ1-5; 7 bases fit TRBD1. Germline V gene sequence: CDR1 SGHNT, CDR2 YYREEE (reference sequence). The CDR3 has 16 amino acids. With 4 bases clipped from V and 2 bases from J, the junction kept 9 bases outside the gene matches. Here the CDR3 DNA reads TGTGCCAGCAGCGAGACAGGGAAGGAGGGCAATCAGCCCCAGCATTTT. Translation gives CASSETGKEGNQPQHF.

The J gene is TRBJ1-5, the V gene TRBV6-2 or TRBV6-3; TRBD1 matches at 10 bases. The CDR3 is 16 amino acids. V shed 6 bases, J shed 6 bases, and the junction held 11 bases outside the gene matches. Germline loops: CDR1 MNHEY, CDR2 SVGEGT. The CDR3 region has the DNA TGTGCCAGCAGCCCTGGACAGGGGGGTTTTAGTCAGCCCCAGCATTTT. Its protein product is CASSPGQGGFSQPQHF.

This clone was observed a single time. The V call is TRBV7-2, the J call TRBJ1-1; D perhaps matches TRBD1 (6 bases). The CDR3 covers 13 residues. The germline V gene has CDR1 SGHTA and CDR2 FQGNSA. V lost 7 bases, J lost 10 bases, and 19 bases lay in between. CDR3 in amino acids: CASTLLTGGVAFF. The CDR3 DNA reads TGTGCCAGCACCCTACTGACGGGGGGCGTAGCTTTCTTT.

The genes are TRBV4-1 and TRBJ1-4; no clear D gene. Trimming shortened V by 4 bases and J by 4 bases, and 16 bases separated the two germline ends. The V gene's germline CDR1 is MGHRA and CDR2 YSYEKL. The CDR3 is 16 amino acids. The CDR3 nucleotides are TGCGCCAGCAGCCTCGGGCACCTAGGAGGTAATGAAAAACTGTTTTTT. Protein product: CASSLGHLGGNEKLFF.

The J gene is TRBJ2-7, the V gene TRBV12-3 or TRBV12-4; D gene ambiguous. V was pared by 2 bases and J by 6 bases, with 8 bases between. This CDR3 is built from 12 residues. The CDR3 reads CASSLWAREQYF. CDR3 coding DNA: TGTGCCAGCAGTTTATGGGCGCGCGAGCAGTACTTC.

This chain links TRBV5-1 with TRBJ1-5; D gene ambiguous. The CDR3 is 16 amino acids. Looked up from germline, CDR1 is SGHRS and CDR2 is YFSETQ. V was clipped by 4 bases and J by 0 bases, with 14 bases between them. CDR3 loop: CASSPVGAYSNQPQHF. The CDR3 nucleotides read TGCGCCAGCAGCCCGGTTGGAGCCTATAGCAATCAGCCCCAGCATTTT.

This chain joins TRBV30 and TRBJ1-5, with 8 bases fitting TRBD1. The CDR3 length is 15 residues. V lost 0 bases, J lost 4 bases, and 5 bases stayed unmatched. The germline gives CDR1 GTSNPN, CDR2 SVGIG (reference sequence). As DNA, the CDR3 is TGTGCCTGGAGTGTAATGGGGACAGGAAATCAGCCCCAGCATTTT. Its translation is CAWSVMGTGNQPQHF.

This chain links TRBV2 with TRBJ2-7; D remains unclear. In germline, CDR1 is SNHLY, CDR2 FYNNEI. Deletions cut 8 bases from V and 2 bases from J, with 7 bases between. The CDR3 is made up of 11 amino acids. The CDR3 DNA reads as TGTGCCAGCGGCCGGGCCTACGAGCAGTACTTC. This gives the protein CASGRAYEQYF.

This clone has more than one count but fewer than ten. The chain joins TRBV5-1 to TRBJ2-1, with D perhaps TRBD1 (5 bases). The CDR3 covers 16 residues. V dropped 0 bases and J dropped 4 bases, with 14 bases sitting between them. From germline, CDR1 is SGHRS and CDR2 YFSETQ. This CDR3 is CASSLATGPWYNEQFF. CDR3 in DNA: TGCGCCAGCAGCTTGGCTACAGGCCCCTGGTACAATGAGCAGTTCTTC.

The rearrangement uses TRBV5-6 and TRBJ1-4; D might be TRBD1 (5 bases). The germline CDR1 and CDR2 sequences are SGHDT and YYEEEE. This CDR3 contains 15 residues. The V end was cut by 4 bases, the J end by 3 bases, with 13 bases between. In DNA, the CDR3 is TGTGCCAGCAGCCTAGGGACTCTCTCTAATGAAAAACTGTTTTTT. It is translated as CASSLGTLSNEKLFF.

CDR3 in amino acids: CASSIAVFGTGNEKLFF. For the CDR3, the DNA is TGCGCCAGCAGCATTGCAGTGTTCGGGACAGGGAATGAAAAACTGTTTTTT. This rearrangement joins TRBV5-1 to TRBJ1-4, with 9 bases that match TRBD1. This CDR3 is built from 17 residues. Looked up from germline, CDR1 is SGHRS and CDR2 is YFSETQ. Trimming took 4 bases from V and 5 from J; bases not matched to a gene: 12.